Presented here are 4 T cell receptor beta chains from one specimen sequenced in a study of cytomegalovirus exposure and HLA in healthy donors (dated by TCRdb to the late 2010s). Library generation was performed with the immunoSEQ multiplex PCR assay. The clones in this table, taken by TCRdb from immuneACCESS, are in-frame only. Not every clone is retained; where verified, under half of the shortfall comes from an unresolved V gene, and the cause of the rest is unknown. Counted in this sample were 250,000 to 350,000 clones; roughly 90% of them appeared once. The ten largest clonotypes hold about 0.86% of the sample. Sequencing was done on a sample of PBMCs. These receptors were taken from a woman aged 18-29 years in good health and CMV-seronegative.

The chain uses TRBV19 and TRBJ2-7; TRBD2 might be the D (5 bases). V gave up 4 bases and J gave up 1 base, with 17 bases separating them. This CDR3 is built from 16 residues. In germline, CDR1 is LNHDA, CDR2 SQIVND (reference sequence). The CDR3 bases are TGTGCCAGTAGTAGCGTCGGAAGTTGGGAGTCCTACGAGCAGTACTTC. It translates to CASSSVGSWESYEQYF.

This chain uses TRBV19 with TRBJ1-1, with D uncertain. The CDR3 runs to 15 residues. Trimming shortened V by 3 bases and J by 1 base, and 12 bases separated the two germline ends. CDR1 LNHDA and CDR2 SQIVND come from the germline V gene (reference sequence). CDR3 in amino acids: CASSMSRSPNTEAFF. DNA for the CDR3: TGTGCCAGTAGTATGTCCAGATCGCCGAACACTGAAGCTTTCTTT.

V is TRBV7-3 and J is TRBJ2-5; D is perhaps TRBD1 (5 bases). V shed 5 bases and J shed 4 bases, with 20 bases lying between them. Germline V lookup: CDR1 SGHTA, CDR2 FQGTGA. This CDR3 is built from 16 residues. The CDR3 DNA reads TGTGCCAGCAGCCCAGATGGACCGACAGCCGCAGAGACCCAGTACTTC. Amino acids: CASSPDGPTAAETQYF.

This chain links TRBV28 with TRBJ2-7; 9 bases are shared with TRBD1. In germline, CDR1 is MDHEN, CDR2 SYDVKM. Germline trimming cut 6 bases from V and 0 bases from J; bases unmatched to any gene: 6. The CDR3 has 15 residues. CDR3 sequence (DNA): TGTGCCAGCAGGCCGGGACAGGGAAGCTCCTACGAGCAGTACTTC. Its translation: CASRPGQGSSYEQYF.